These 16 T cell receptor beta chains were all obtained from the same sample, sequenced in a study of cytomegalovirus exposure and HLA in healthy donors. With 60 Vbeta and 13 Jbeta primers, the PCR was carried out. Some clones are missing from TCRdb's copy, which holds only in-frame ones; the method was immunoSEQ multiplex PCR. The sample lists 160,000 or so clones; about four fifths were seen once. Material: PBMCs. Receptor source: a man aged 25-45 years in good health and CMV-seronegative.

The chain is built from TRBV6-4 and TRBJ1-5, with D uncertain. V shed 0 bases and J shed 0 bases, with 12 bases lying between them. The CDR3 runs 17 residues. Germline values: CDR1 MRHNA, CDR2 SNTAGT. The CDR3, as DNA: TGTGCCAGCAGTGACTCTCCCTACAGTGCTAGCAATCAGCCCCAGCATTTT. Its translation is CASSDSPYSASNQPQHF.

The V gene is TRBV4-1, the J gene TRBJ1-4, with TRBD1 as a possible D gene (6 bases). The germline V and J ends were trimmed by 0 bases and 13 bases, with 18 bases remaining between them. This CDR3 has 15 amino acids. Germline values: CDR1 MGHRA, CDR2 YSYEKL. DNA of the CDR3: TGCGCCAGCAGCCAAGATAGCAGGGTGAGGGGGAGACTGTTTTTT. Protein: CASSQDSRVRGRLFF.

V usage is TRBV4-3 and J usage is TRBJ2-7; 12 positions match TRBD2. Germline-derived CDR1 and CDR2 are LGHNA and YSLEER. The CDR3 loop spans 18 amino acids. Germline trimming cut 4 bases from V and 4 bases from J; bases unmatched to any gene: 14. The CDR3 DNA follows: TGCGCCAGCAGCCCGTATGCCGGGACTAGCGGGTCCCCGTACGAGCAGTACTTC. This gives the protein CASSPYAGTSGSPYEQYF.

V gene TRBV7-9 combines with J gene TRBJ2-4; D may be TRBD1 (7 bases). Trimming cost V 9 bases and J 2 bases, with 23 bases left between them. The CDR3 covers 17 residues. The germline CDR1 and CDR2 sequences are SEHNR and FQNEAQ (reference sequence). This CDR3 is CASVPGTDGLSKNIQYF. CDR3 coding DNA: TGTGCCAGTGTTCCCGGGACAGATGGACTATCCAAAAACATTCAGTACTTC.

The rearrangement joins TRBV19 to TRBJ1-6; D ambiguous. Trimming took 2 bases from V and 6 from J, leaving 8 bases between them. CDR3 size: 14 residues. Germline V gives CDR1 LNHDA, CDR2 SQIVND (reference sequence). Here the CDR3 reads CASSISPVNSPLHF. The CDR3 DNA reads TGTGCCAGTAGTATATCCCCGGTTAATTCACCCCTCCACTTT.

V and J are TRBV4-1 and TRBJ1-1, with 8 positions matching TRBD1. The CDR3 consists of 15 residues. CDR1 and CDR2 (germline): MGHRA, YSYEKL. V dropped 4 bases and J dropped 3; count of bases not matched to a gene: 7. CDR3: CASSRPTGGDTEAFF. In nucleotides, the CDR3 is TGCGCCAGCAGCCGACCCACAGGGGGGGACACTGAAGCTTTCTTT.

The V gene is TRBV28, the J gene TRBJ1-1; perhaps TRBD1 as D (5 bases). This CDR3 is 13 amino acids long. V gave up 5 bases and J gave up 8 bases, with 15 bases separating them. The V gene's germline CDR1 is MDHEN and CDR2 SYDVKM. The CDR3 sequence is CASSPTTVVEAFF. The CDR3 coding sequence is TGTGCCAGCAGTCCCACGACAGTGGTGGAAGCTTTCTTT. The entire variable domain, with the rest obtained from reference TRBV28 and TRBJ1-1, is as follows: DVKVTQSSRYLVKRTGEKVFLECVQDMDHENMFWYRQDPGLGLRLIYFSYDVKMKEKGDIPEGYSVSREKKERFSLILESASTNQTSMYLCASSPTTVVEAFFGQGTRLTVV.

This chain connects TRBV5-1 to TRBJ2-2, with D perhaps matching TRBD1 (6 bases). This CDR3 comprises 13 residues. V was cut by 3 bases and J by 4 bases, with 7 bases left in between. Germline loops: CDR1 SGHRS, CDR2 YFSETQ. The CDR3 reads CASSSGATGELFF. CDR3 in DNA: TGCGCCAGCAGCTCAGGGGCCACCGGGGAGCTGTTTTTT.

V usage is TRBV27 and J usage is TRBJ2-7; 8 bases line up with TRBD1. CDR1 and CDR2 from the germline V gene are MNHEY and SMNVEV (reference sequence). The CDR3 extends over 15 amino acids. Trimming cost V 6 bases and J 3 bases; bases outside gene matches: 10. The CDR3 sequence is CASSPPGTGHYEQYF. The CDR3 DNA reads TGTGCCAGCAGCCCTCCCGGGACAGGACACTACGAGCAGTACTTC.

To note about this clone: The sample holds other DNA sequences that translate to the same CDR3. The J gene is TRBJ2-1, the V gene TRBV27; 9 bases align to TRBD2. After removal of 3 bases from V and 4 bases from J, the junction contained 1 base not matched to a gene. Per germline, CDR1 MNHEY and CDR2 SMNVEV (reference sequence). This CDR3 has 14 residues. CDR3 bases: TGTGCCAGCAGTTTGCTAGCGGGGTACAATGAGCAGTTCTTC. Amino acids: CASSLLAGYNEQFF.

CDR3 sequence reads: CASYRDSPYNEQFF. The CDR3 nucleotides are TGTGCCAGCTATCGGGACAGCCCCTACAATGAGCAGTTCTTC. The chain employs TRBV25-1 and TRBJ2-1, with 7 bases aligning to TRBD1. The V segment lost 8 bases and the J segment 2 bases; nucleotides outside the gene matches: 6. The germline V gene has CDR1 MGHDK and CDR2 SYGVNS. This CDR3 has 14 residues.

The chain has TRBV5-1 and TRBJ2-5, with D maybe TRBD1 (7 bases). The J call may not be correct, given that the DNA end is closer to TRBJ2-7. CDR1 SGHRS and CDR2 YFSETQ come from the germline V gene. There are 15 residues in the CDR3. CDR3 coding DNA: TGCGCCAGCAGCCAAGAGACAGGGACTCCCTACGAGCAGTACTTC. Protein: CASSQETGTPYEQYF.

CDR3 loop: CASSLGLVGEGTDTQYF. For the CDR3, the DNA is TGTGCCAGCAGCTTAGGTCTAGTAGGAGAAGGCACAGATACGCAGTATTTT. V gene TRBV7-6 combines with J gene TRBJ2-3; D gene unclear. The CDR3 extends over 17 amino acids. Per the germline V gene, CDR1 is SGHVS and CDR2 is FNYEAQ. Deletions cut 1 base from V and 1 base from J, with 15 bases between.

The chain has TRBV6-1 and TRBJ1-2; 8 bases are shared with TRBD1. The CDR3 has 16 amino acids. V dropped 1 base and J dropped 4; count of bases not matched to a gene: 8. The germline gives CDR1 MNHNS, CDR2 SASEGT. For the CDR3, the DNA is TGTGCCAGCAGTGAAGTGCAGGGGGCATACGGCTATGGCTACACCTTC. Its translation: CASSEVQGAYGYGYTF.

The CDR3 DNA reads as TGTGCCAGCACCGGGACAGATACGTTCTTC. Translating gives CASTGTDTFF. This chain connects TRBV2 to TRBJ2-1; TRBD1 matches at 7 bases. The CDR3 is made up of 10 amino acids. Germline V CDR1 and CDR2: SNHLY, FYNNEI. Losses at the gene ends were 7 bases for V and 15 bases for J; bases not matched to a gene: 6.

The CDR3 DNA reads TGTGCCAGCAGCGTAGCAACAGGGCCGAGCACAGATACGCAGTATTTT. Residues: CASSVATGPSTDTQYF. The rearrangement uses TRBV9 and TRBJ2-3, with D possibly being TRBD1 (6 bases). Germline-derived CDR1 and CDR2 are SGDLS and YYNGEE. The CDR3 is 16 residues long. Trimming stripped 0 bases from V and 0 bases from J, with 11 bases between.